A single T cell receptor beta chain is shown here with its context. This record belongs to a study of cytomegalovirus exposure and HLA in healthy donors. Both 60 Vbeta primers and 13 Jbeta primers went into the PCR. TCRdb's table, derived via immunoSEQ multiplex PCR, lists solely in-frame clones and lacks some. The sample records roughly 200,000 clones, roughly 80% being singletons. The sample was PBMCs. This TCR was recovered from a man in his thirties or forties in good health and CMV-seronegative.

CDR3 bases: TGTGCCAGCACCTACTCGACAGGGGGGTTCAACACTGAAGCTTTCTTT. It specifies CASTYSTGGFNTEAFF. The V gene is TRBV5-6, the J gene TRBJ1-1; 9 bases fit TRBD1. This CDR3 is built from 16 residues. Germline V CDR1 and CDR2: SGHDT, YYEEEE. V shed 6 bases, J shed 2 bases, and the junction held 11 bases outside the gene matches.